The T cell receptor beta chain described here comes from a study of blood T cell repertoires in COVID-19. Study context: The origin of the acute and convalescent COVID-19 samples was the United States, Italy and Spain.

Per the original data handling: Nucleated cell counts were estimated from reference gene primer amplification. Measured with immunoSEQ multiplex PCR; TCRdb has only the in-frame clones, and not every one. Clonal size and the V and J genes are those of that table, whereas D and trimming came from the DNA. The data contain about 380,000 clones, 85% of them singletons. The V gene end was trimmed by 5 bases and the J gene end by 6 bases; junction bases not matched to a gene: 10. This CDR3 has 15 amino acids. CDR1 is MNHEY and CDR2 is SMNVEV in the germline V gene (reference sequence). The genes are TRBV27 and TRBJ1-5; 7 bases map to TRBD1. The receptor was isolated from a woman aged 18-29 years with acute or convalescent COVID-19. Source material: peripheral blood. The CDR3 here is CASSARTGGGQPQHF. The CDR3 coding sequence is TGTGCCAGCAGTGCAAGGACAGGTGGGGGTCAGCCCCAGCATTTT.